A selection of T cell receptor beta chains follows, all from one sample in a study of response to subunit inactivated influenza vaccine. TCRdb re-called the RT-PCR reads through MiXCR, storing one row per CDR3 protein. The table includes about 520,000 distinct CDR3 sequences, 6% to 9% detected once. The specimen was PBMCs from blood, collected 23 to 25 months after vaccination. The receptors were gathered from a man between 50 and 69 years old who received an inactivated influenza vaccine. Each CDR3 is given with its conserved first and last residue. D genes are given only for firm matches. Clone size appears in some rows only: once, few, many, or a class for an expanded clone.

cdr3_aa: CASSQAGTISYEQYF; cdr3_nt: TGTGCCAGCAGCCAAGCCGGGACCATTTCCTACGAGCAGTACTTC; d_call: NA; cdr3_length: 15; j_call: TRBJ2-7; v_call: TRBV4-2; clone_size: few
cdr3_aa: CSAKGRAGVNQPQHF; cdr3_nt: TGCAGTGCAAAGGGGAGGGCGGGGGTCAATCAGCCCCAGCATTTT; d_call: NA; cdr3_length: 15; j_call: TRBJ1-5; v_call: TRBV20-1; clone_size: many
cdr3_aa: CASSYPLAGDQWYNEQFF; cdr3_nt: TGTGCCAGCAGTTACCCGCTAGCGGGAGATCAATGGTACAATGAGCAGTTCTTC; d_call: TRBD2; cdr3_length: 18; j_call: TRBJ2-1; v_call: TRBV6-2/TRBV6-3; clone_size: NA
cdr3_aa: CASSRTPGQGIIKTQYF; cdr3_nt: TGTGCCAGCAGCCGAACTCCGGGACAGGGTATAATCAAGACCCAGTACTTC; d_call: NA; cdr3_length: 17; j_call: TRBJ2-5; v_call: TRBV21-1; clone_size: few
cdr3_aa: CASSLGGSYSYEQYF; cdr3_nt: TGTGCCAGCAGCTTAGGTGGATCTTACTCCTACGAGCAGTACTTC; d_call: NA; cdr3_length: 15; j_call: TRBJ2-7; v_call: TRBV7-6; clone_size: many
cdr3_aa: CSARLSGRSPGELFF; cdr3_nt: TGCAGTGCTAGACTTAGCGGGAGATCGCCCGGGGAGCTGTTTTTT; d_call: TRBD2; cdr3_length: 15; j_call: TRBJ2-2; v_call: TRBV20-1; clone_size: many
cdr3_aa: CASTFDRTTGELFF; cdr3_nt: TGTGCCAGCACCTTTGACAGAACCACCGGGGAGCTGTTTTTT; d_call: NA; cdr3_length: 14; j_call: TRBJ2-2; v_call: TRBV12-3/TRBV12-4; clone_size: NA
cdr3_aa: CASSRGQSGTDTQYF; cdr3_nt: TGCGCCAGCAGCAGAGGACAGTCAGGCACAGATACGCAGTATTTT; d_call: NA; cdr3_length: 15; j_call: TRBJ2-3; v_call: TRBV5-1; clone_size: NA
cdr3_aa: CASSYNRVEPSYEQYF; cdr3_nt: TGTGCCAGCAGCTACAACAGGGTTGAGCCTTCCTACGAGCAGTACTTC; d_call: NA; cdr3_length: 16; j_call: TRBJ2-7; v_call: TRBV11-2; clone_size: few
cdr3_aa: CASVAQLLAGGTGELFF; cdr3_nt: TGTGCCAGCGTGGCCCAATTACTAGCGGGAGGTACCGGGGAGCTGTTTTTT; d_call: TRBD2; cdr3_length: 17; j_call: TRBJ2-2; v_call: TRBV6-2/TRBV6-3; clone_size: NA